This entry lists 8 T cell receptor beta chains sequenced from one sample in a study of blood T cells in healthy people across ages. The use of a sample-barcoded 5' primer and a J-beta primer mix characterized a second PCR of about 7 to 12 cycles. TCRdb re-analysed the 5' RACE reads in MiXCR, keeping a single row per CDR3 protein. The sample has about 690,000 distinct CDR3 sequences; 35% to 50% are singletons. Sequencing was performed on blood. The receptor set was obtained from an elderly man in good health.

J is TRBJ2-5 and V is TRBV20-1; 10 nucleotides match TRBD2. The V segment lost 1 base and the J segment 5 bases; nucleotides outside the gene matches: 7. The CDR3 extends over 15 amino acids. CDR1 is DFQATT and CDR2 is SNEGSKA in the germline V gene (reference sequence). For the CDR3, the DNA is TGCAGTGCTAGAGCTCCTAGCGGGAGATTGGAGACCCAGTACTTC. Translated: CSARAPSGRLETQYF.

In this sample, this clonotype turned up a few times. V and J are TRBV14 and TRBJ2-5, with D possibly called TRBD1 or TRBD2 (5 bases each). Trimming removed 4 bases from V and 11 bases from J, with 20 bases in between. The germline CDR1 and CDR2 sequences are SGHDN and FVKESK. The CDR3 length is 14 residues. The CDR3 sequence is CASSLPVGVGEQYF. As DNA, the CDR3 is TGTGCCAGCAGCCTCCCTGTTGGGGTGGGGGAGCAGTACTTC.

The chain recombines TRBV12-5 with TRBJ2-7; D possibly corresponds to TRBD2 (5 bases). Trimming shortened V by 3 bases and J by 2 bases, and 14 bases separated the two germline ends. CDR1 is LGHNT, CDR2 FRNRAP, per germline. The CDR3 is made up of 15 amino acids. Written as DNA, the CDR3 is TGTGCTAGTGGTTTCATCAGTGGAGCGGCCTACGAGCAGTACTTC. This codes for CASGFISGAAYEQYF.

The chain couples TRBV20-1 to TRBJ2-7; D unresolved. The CDR3 extends over 13 amino acids. Germline V CDR1 and CDR2: DFQATT, SNEGSKA (reference sequence). V dropped 2 bases and J dropped 3 bases, with 11 bases sitting between them. The CDR3 DNA sequence: TGCAGTGCTAGACGACACATAGACTACGAGCAGTACTTC. It encodes CSARRHIDYEQYF.

This clonotype has a handful of counts. This chain joins TRBV2 and TRBJ1-1; D remains unclear. CDR3 length: 12 amino acids. V lost 4 bases and J lost 9, with 12 bases in between. CDR1 is SNHLY, CDR2 FYNNEI, per germline. The CDR3 DNA follows: TGTGCCAGCAGTGTTAGCCAGTACAAAGCTTTCTTT. Protein: CASSVSQYKAFF.

V is TRBV20-1 and J is TRBJ2-7, with D perhaps matching TRBD2 (5 bases). Germline V gives CDR1 DFQATT, CDR2 SNEGSKA (reference sequence). The V end lost 1 base, the J end lost 4 bases, and 14 bases lay between the germline ends. This CDR3 comprises 14 residues. The CDR3 region is CSARALSGEYEQYF. The CDR3 bases are TGCAGTGCTAGAGCTTTGAGTGGGGAGTACGAGCAGTACTTC.

The V gene is TRBV5-1, the J gene TRBJ2-1; TRBD2 agrees at 7 bases. There are 16 residues in the CDR3. Germline values: CDR1 SGHRS, CDR2 YFSETQ. The J segment lost 3 bases and the V segment lost 0 bases, leaving 6 bases of the junction unmatched. The CDR3 region is CASSLAVAGVYNEQFF. Here the CDR3 DNA reads TGCGCCAGCAGCTTGGCGGTGGCGGGGGTCTACAATGAGCAGTTCTTC.

The chain is built from TRBV29-1 and TRBJ1-5; D might be TRBD1 (5 bases). V was cut by 6 bases and J by 5 bases, with 14 bases left in between. This CDR3 comprises 13 residues. Germline CDR1 and CDR2: SQVTM and ANQGSEA. The DNA of the CDR3 is TGCAGCGTGCCCCAGGGAGTCCATCAGCCCCAGCATTTT. Its translation is CSVPQGVHQPQHF.